The sequence of this T cell receptor (beta chain) was determined in a study of T cells of healthy individuals. TCRdb re-analysed the 5' RACE reads in MiXCR, keeping a single row per CDR3 protein. The table records fewer than 75,000 distinct CDR3 sequences, 15% to 20% of them present only once. There are many counts of this clonotype. CDR3 length: 18 amino acids. CDR1 and CDR2 from the germline V gene are SGHTA and FQGNSA. Trimming shortened V by 5 bases and J by 4 bases, and 26 bases separated the two germline ends. The chain employs TRBV7-2 and TRBJ2-5; TRBD2 is a possible D gene (5 bases). The clonotype originates from a human donor in good health. Here the CDR3 DNA reads TGTGCCAGCAGCCCCCCCCGTCGAGTAGCCCGAAGCGGAGAGACCCAGTACTTC. Translated, it gives CASSPPRRVARSGETQYF. The full variable domain, its missing parts supplied by reference TRBV7-2 and TRBJ2-5, is GAGVSQSPSNKVTEKGKDVELRCDPISGHTALYWYRQSLGQGLEFLIYFQGNSAPDKSGLPSDRFSAERTGGSVSTLTIQRTQQEDSAVYLCASSPPRRVARSGETQYFGPGTRLLVL.